The 10 T cell receptor beta chains below come from one sample, sequenced in a study of blood T cell repertoires in COVID-19. The method was immunoSEQ multiplex PCR; TCRdb's version includes in-frame clones alone and lacks a portion of them. Of hundreds of thousands of clones in the sample, 82% were seen once. Material: PBMCs or T cells enriched from blood (not recorded which). The source of these receptors is a woman aged 55-70 years who had recovered from COVID-19.

The J gene is TRBJ2-5, the V gene TRBV12-3 or TRBV12-4; D perhaps matches TRBD2 (6 bases). The CDR3 totals 13 residues. V was cut by 3 bases and J by 5 bases, with 10 bases left in between. The CDR3 protein is CASSLGGWETQYF. Written as DNA, the CDR3 is TGTGCCAGCAGTTTGGGGGGTTGGGAGACCCAGTACTTC.

J is TRBJ1-2 and V is TRBV19; D may be TRBD1 (6 bases). Germline V gene data show CDR1 as LNHDA and CDR2 as SQIVND (reference sequence). This CDR3 has 17 amino acids. With 3 bases removed from V and 1 base from J, the gap between germline ends came to 18 bases. This chain's CDR3 is CASSMDRQTRINYGYTF. CDR3 bases: TGTGCCAGTAGTATGGACAGACAAACGAGAATTAACTATGGCTACACCTTC.

The count of this clone is one. This chain connects TRBV18 to TRBJ2-7; tentatively, D is TRBD1 (5 bases). Germline V gene sequence: CDR1 KGHSH, CDR2 LQKENI. V lost 5 bases and J lost 3, with 14 bases in between. The CDR3 is 14 amino acids. The CDR3 sequence: CASSSFSQDYEQYF. CDR3 nucleotide sequence: TGTGCCAGCTCATCATTTTCACAGGACTACGAGCAGTACTTC.

This chain connects TRBV12-3 or TRBV12-4 to TRBJ1-6; D remains ambiguous. The CDR3 has 13 amino acids. The V and J ends lost 4 bases and 9 bases respectively, with 10 bases between them. CDR3 in amino acids: CASSSTRASPLHF. CDR3 coding DNA: TGTGCCAGCAGTTCCACTCGAGCTTCACCCCTCCACTTT.

The chain carries TRBV10-3 and TRBJ2-6, with D uncertain. Germline CDR1 ENHRY, CDR2 SYGVKD. The V end was cut by 2 bases, the J end by 5 bases, with 10 bases between. The CDR3 contains 15 residues. The CDR3 region is CAISESRGWANVLTF. DNA for the CDR3: TGTGCCATCAGTGAGAGCCGAGGCTGGGCCAACGTCCTGACTTTC.

In its sample, this clone was seen once. The chain recombines TRBV7-2 with TRBJ1-4; weak D call: TRBD1 (5 bases). This CDR3 contains 15 residues. Germline CDR1 and CDR2: SGHTA and FQGNSA. Trimming took off 1 base at V and 8 bases at J, with 14 bases between the two ends. The CDR3, as DNA: TGTGCCAGCAGCTTAGACGGGGGGAGGCGAGAAAAACTGTTTTTT. Its translation is CASSLDGGRREKLFF.

This rearrangement joins TRBV10-1 to TRBJ1-2, with 8 bases fitting TRBD1. Germline CDR1 is WNHNN and CDR2 is SYGVQD (reference sequence). V shed 6 bases and J 4 bases; nucleotides not matched to a gene: 7. The CDR3 has 14 residues. CDR3 loop: CASSSGQGSYGYTF. CDR3 nucleotide sequence: TGCGCCAGCAGCTCCGGACAGGGTAGCTATGGCTACACCTTC.

The chain combines TRBV3-1 (or the pseudogene TRBV3-2) with TRBJ2-2, with TRBD1 identical over 7 bases. Germline V lookup: CDR1 LGHDT, CDR2 YNNKEL (reference sequence). This CDR3 is 15 amino acids long. Trimming at V came to 4 bases and at J to 5 bases, leaving 7 bases not matched to a gene. DNA for the CDR3: TGTGCCAGCAGCCGGGACAGCTATGCTACCGGGGAGCTGTTTTTT. Encoded protein: CASSRDSYATGELFF.

The rearrangement links TRBV5-1 to TRBJ2-7, with 11 bases aligning to TRBD2. Germline trimming cut 4 bases from V and 5 bases from J; bases unmatched to any gene: 14. CDR1 is SGHRS, CDR2 YFSETQ, per germline. The CDR3 is made up of 17 amino acids. The CDR3 loop reads CASSGELAGAKGNEQYF. CDR3 nucleotides: TGCGCCAGCAGCGGAGAACTAGCGGGAGCCAAAGGTAACGAGCAGTACTTC.

The chain combines TRBV2 with TRBJ1-4; D remains unclear. CDR3 size: 15 residues. Germline V lookup: CDR1 SNHLY, CDR2 FYNNEI. The V end lost 5 bases, the J end lost 8 bases, and 18 bases lay between the germline ends. The DNA of the CDR3 is TGTGCCAGCAGTAGAAGGGCCGGGAGTCAAGAAAAACTGTTTTTT. It yields the protein CASSRRAGSQEKLFF.